This TCR beta chain came from a study of OX40 agonist ivuxolimab in advanced cancers. Study summary: Head and neck, renal cell, melanoma or hepatocellular carcinoma were the cancers that dose-escalation patients had. Partial responses were recorded for three patients, including one with hepatocellular carcinoma and two with cutaneous melanoma.

On this clone itself: The antigen remains unidentified.

Sequencing was performed with immunoSEQ multiplex PCR; in TCRdb, only in-frame clones are kept and a portion is missing. The data contain tens of thousands of clones, more than 85% of them singletons. This CDR3 is 15 amino acids long. Germline CDR1 SGHRS, CDR2 YFSETQ. Trimming took 1 base from V and 1 from J, leaving 11 bases between them. Study observations and caveats: Expanded peripheral T cell antigen specificity was not determined. With doses of 0.1-3.0 mg/kg, partial responders showed among the lowest clonal expansion.

V gene TRBV5-1 combines with J gene TRBJ1-1, with D possibly TRBD1 on 5 matching bases. This TCR was recovered from an adult with an advanced solid tumor such as melanoma, head and neck, liver or kidney cancer. The starting material was CD4+ or CD8+ T cells sorted from blood, obtained in a trial of the OX40 agonist ivuxolimab. The CDR3, as DNA: TGCGCCAGCAGCTTGTTGGGGCCCGAGAACACTGAAGCTTTCTTT. Protein: CASSLLGPENTEAFF.